This T cell receptor beta chain was sequenced in a study of blood T cell repertoires in COVID-19 (dated by TCRdb to the early 2020s). The study in broad terms: Collaborator samples came from the United States, Italy and Spain and covered acute and convalescent phases of COVID-19. The prospective study material was composed of cDNA or gDNA derived from T cells, B-cell-depleted T cells, or PBMCs. The dataset comprised deeply sampled blood TCRbeta repertoires from subjects exposed to, actively infected with, or recovered from COVID-19. The repertoires were released in a freely available public database intended as a resource for research on the immune response to SARS-CoV-2. The samples were drawn from two sources: the first 160 participants of the ongoing ImmuneRACE study, and over 1,000 subjects contributed by 6 global collaborators. The sample metadata nearly always contained a de-identified subject ID, COVID-19 status, age in years and sex. Where HLA class I and class II types were available, the types were taken from metadata supplied by the sample provider, not from assay-based typing.

Each collaborating institution followed its own protocols to collect whole blood in K2EDTA tubes. For TCRbeta analysis, collaborators shipped samples in one of three forms: frozen whole blood, isolated PBMCs, or DNA extracted from either of those sample types. Results the study describes overall, beyond this receptor: Clinical and demographic metadata were provided uncurated, with the amount varying by source and participant.

TCRbeta CDR3 regions were amplified from genomic DNA using the immunoSEQ Assay, a bias-controlled multiplex PCR. Processing in the source paper ran as follows. Nucleated cell counts per sample were estimated from amplification of reference gene primers within the assay. To quantify the absolute abundance of each unique TCRbeta CDR3 rearrangement, sequence reads were collapsed and filtered. For each sample, productive Simpson clonality was calculated by taking the square root of Simpson's diversity index across productive rearrangements. TCRdb limited this immuneACCESS table to in-frame rearrangements with V and J called. A share of clones is missing; checked studies link under half to unresolved V genes, and the rest is unexplained. Clone size and the V and J calls come from that table; the DNA yielded D and trimming. This sample lists about 74,000 clones; 75% were detected once. About 21% of the sample is in the top ten clones.

Including cysteine and phenylalanine, the CDR3 has 13 amino acids. This entry keeps only the CDR3 DNA: 39 bases, framed from base 1. Trimming removed 6 bases from V and 6 bases from J, leaving 11 bases between the germline ends. From the germline V gene (reference sequence), CDR1 is MNHNY and CDR2 is SVGAGI. A note on this clone: It lacks a known antigen. The input lacks base qualities; no much larger clone sits a single base away.

The receptor comes from a man between 65 and 79 years old with acute or convalescent COVID-19. Material for sequencing was peripheral blood. This receptor chain uses TRBV6-6 and TRBJ2-2; too little of a D gene remains to name it. At the DNA level, the sequence is TGTGCCAGCAGAGAAAGAGGCCCCGGGGAGCTGTTTTTT. Translated, it gives CASRERGPGELFF.